The 21 T cell receptor beta chains given below trace back to one sample, sequenced in a study of blood T cell repertoires in COVID-19. The table came from immunoSEQ multiplex PCR; TCRdb's copy has only in-frame clones and leaves some out. Among about 130,000 clones listed, over 75% were seen once. Sequenced sample: peripheral blood. These receptors were taken from a man aged 60 to 69 with acute or convalescent COVID-19.

V is TRBV2 and J is TRBJ2-2; TRBD1 aligns across 7 bases. CDR1 is SNHLY, CDR2 FYNNEI, per germline. The length of the CDR3 is 15 residues. The V segment lost 6 bases and the J segment 0 bases; nucleotides outside the gene matches: 4. The CDR3 DNA sequence: TGTGCCAGCAGCCGACAGGGACCGAACACCGGGGAGCTGTTTTTT. This codes for CASSRQGPNTGELFF.

The chain has TRBV9 and TRBJ2-1, with 8 nucleotides matching TRBD2. With 2 bases clipped from V and 9 bases from J, the junction kept 7 bases outside the gene matches. The CDR3 consists of 14 residues. CDR1 is SGDLS and CDR2 is YYNGEE in the germline V gene. The CDR3 reads CASSVAGGSGEQFF. CDR3 DNA: TGTGCCAGCAGCGTGGCGGGAGGTAGTGGTGAGCAGTTCTTC.

The chain links TRBV28 to TRBJ2-1, with D possibly being TRBD1 (5 bases). CDR1 and CDR2 from the germline V gene are MDHEN and SYDVKM. This CDR3 is 15 amino acids long. Trimming left V 5 bases short and J 0 bases short, with 11 bases between. The CDR3 sequence is CASSTTASSYNEQFF. Written as DNA, the CDR3 is TGTGCCAGCAGTACGACAGCTAGCTCCTACAATGAGCAGTTCTTC. Full variable domain (outside the CDR3, taken from reference TRBV28 and TRBJ2-1): DVKVTQSSRYLVKRTGEKVFLECVQDMDHENMFWYRQDPGLGLRLIYFSYDVKMKEKGDIPEGYSVSREKKERFSLILESASTNQTSMYLCASSTTASSYNEQFFGPGTRLTVL.

The genes are TRBV5-1 and TRBJ2-3, with no clear D. The CDR3 is 14 amino acids. CDR1 and CDR2 from the germline V gene are SGHRS and YFSETQ. V lost 0 bases and J 2 bases, leaving 7 bases between the germline ends. CDR3 coding DNA: TGCGCCAGCAGCTTGGCCCCCCACACAGATACGCAGTATTTT. This encodes CASSLAPHTDTQYF.

CDR3 in amino acids: CASSFSRNTEAFF. DNA for the CDR3: TGTGCCAGCAGCTTTTCGAGGAACACTGAAGCTTTCTTT. This sequence joins TRBV5-5 and TRBJ1-1; D gene uncertain. Germline lookup yields CDR1 SGHKS and CDR2 YYEKEE (reference sequence). This CDR3 comprises 13 residues. Trimming pared 2 bases from V and 1 base from J, leaving 6 bases between.

The rearrangement links TRBV18 to TRBJ1-5, with TRBD1 identical over 8 bases. CDR3 length equals 17 residues. Trimming removed 4 bases from V and 0 bases from J; junction bases left unmatched: 8. The germline V gene has CDR1 KGHSH and CDR2 LQKENI. This CDR3 reads CASSLGQGTTSNQPQHF. CDR3 coding DNA: TGTGCCAGCTCACTTGGACAGGGCACGACTAGCAATCAGCCCCAGCATTTT.

V gene TRBV6-5 combines with J gene TRBJ2-3; 11 bases map to TRBD2. The CDR3 sequence is 15 residues long. CDR1 and CDR2 (germline): MNHEY, SVGAGI. With V trimmed by 7 bases and J by 1 base, 4 bases remained unmatched. The DNA for the CDR3 is TGTGCCAGCACCGTGACTAGCGGGGGCACAGATACGCAGTATTTT. This gives the protein CASTVTSGGTDTQYF.

The V call is TRBV7-3, the J call TRBJ1-2, with D tentatively TRBD1 (6 bases). The CDR3 totals 16 residues. The V end was cut by 5 bases, the J end by 5 bases, with 21 bases between. Germline CDR1 is SGHTA and CDR2 is FQGTGA. The CDR3 region has the DNA TGTGCCAGCAGCCCACCGACGGGGGGCGAAGTTTATGGCTACACCTTC. This translates into CASSPPTGGEVYGYTF.

The J gene is TRBJ1-1, the V gene TRBV15; D is possibly TRBD1 (6 bases). The CDR3 runs 15 residues. Germline CDR1 and CDR2: LNHNV and YYDKDF (reference sequence). The ends were cut back, 3 bases at V and 4 bases at J, with 15 bases in the middle. CDR3 in DNA: TGTGCCACCAGCAGGCACCAGGGAGGGGGCACTGAAGCTTTCTTT. Protein sequence: CATSRHQGGGTEAFF.

The rearrangement uses TRBV4-2 and TRBJ2-1; TRBD2 aligns across 8 bases. Looked up from germline, CDR1 is LGHNA and CDR2 is YNFKEQ. The CDR3 runs to 17 residues. J lost 2 bases, V lost 2 bases, and 8 bases had no gene match. The CDR3 region is CASSQRATGLAYNEQFF. In nucleotides, the CDR3 is TGTGCCAGCAGCCAAAGAGCCACGGGACTAGCCTACAATGAGCAGTTCTTC.

The chain joins TRBV7-2 to TRBJ1-5; D is undetermined. CDR1 SGHTA and CDR2 FQGNSA come from the germline V gene. CDR3 length: 14 residues. V dropped 4 bases and J dropped 4 bases, with 11 bases sitting between them. CDR3 sequence reads: CASSWGGWNQPQHF. The DNA for the CDR3 is TGTGCCAGCAGCTGGGGAGGTTGGAATCAGCCCCAGCATTTT.

This rearrangement joins TRBV2 to TRBJ2-1, with 11 nucleotides matching TRBD2. Germline CDR1 and CDR2: SNHLY and FYNNEI. V shed 7 bases and J 9 bases; nucleotides not matched to a gene: 14. The CDR3 has 16 residues. CDR3 loop: CASTKVWLAGGGEQFF. Here the CDR3 DNA reads TGTGCCAGCACAAAGGTGTGGTTAGCGGGAGGGGGTGAGCAGTTCTTC. Full variable domain (missing parts from reference TRBV2 and TRBJ2-1): EPEVTQTPSHQVTQMGQEVILRCVPISNHLYFYWYRQILGQKVEFLVSFYNNEISEKSEIFDDQFSVERPDGSNFTLKIRSTKLEDSAMYFCASTKVWLAGGGEQFFGPGTRLTVL.

There are many counts of this clone. V gene TRBV28 combines with J gene TRBJ1-2; a weak D match, TRBD1 (5 bases). Germline loops: CDR1 MDHEN, CDR2 SYDVKM. The V and J ends lost 5 bases and 2 bases respectively, with 9 bases between them. This CDR3 has 13 residues. CDR3 in DNA: TGTGCCAGCAGTCAGGCAGGGAACTATGGCTACACCTTC. It codes for CASSQAGNYGYTF.

The chain links TRBV18 to TRBJ1-2, with TRBD1 matching 10 bases. Trimming at V came to 5 bases and at J to 6 bases, leaving 9 bases not matched to a gene. The CDR3 covers 15 residues. Germline V gives CDR1 KGHSH, CDR2 LQKENI. This CDR3 reads CASSLGQGSTNGYTF. CDR3 DNA: TGTGCCAGCTCATTGGGACAGGGGTCGACCAATGGCTACACCTTC.

V is TRBV11-1 and J is TRBJ2-2; 7 bases match TRBD2. The CDR3 consists of 16 residues. V was clipped by 4 bases and J by 0 bases; unmatched bases: 5. CDR1 and CDR2 (germline): SGHAT, FQDESV (reference sequence). CDR3 nucleotide sequence: TGTGCCAGCAGCTCCCAAGCGGGATCGAACACCGGGGAGCTGTTTTTT. Protein product: CASSSQAGSNTGELFF.

J is TRBJ1-6 and V is TRBV19; tentative D call: TRBD1 (6 bases). Germline lookup yields CDR1 LNHDA and CDR2 SQIVND (reference sequence). V was clipped by 6 bases and J by 0 bases, with 12 bases between them. The CDR3 is 16 amino acids. The CDR3 here is CASSGQPSSYNSPLHF. For the CDR3, the DNA is TGTGCCAGTAGCGGACAGCCCAGCTCCTATAATTCACCCCTCCACTTT.

The gene calls are TRBV5-1 and TRBJ2-7; tentatively, D is TRBD1 (6 bases). V shed 0 bases and J shed 5 bases, with 12 bases lying between them. CDR1 is SGHRS, CDR2 YFSETQ, per germline. CDR3 length equals 14 residues. CDR3 bases: TGCGCCAGCAGCTTGGGAACAGGGTACGACGAGCAGTACTTC. Translated, it gives CASSLGTGYDEQYF.

The chain carries TRBV5-1 and TRBJ2-7; D might be TRBD1 (5 bases). The V gene lost 1 base and the J gene lost 1 base, with 9 bases spanning the gap. The CDR3 spans 14 residues. Germline V gene data show CDR1 as SGHRS and CDR2 as YFSETQ. CDR3 bases: TGCGCCAGCAGCTTGTTCCCAGGGTCCTACGAGCAGTACTTC. Its translation is CASSLFPGSYEQYF.

The rearrangement links TRBV10-2 to TRBJ2-7, with TRBD2 matching 10 bases. V lost 4 bases, J lost 2 bases, and 8 bases stayed unmatched. CDR1 WSHSY and CDR2 SAAADI come from the germline V gene. The CDR3 covers 16 residues. The CDR3 DNA reads TGCGCCAGCAGTGTGGGTAGCGGGAGGAGGACCTACGAGCAGTACTTC. It encodes CASSVGSGRRTYEQYF.

In its sample, this clone was seen once. The chain links TRBV28 to TRBJ1-2, with 8 bases identical to TRBD1. In germline, CDR1 is MDHEN, CDR2 SYDVKM. Trimming took 3 bases from V and 2 from J; bases not matched to a gene: 11. This CDR3 is built from 17 residues. The CDR3 region has the DNA TGTGCCAGCAGTTTGTACGCGACAGGGGCACTCAACTATGGCTACACCTTC. Encoded protein: CASSLYATGALNYGYTF.

The V gene is TRBV5-8, the J gene TRBJ1-1; no definite D call. V lost 0 bases and J 10 bases, leaving 7 bases between the germline ends. The CDR3 sequence is 11 residues long. Germline V gene lookup returns CDR1 SGHTS and CDR2 YDEGEE. This CDR3 reads CASSLAPLAFF. As DNA, the CDR3 is TGTGCCAGCAGCTTGGCTCCCTTAGCTTTCTTT.